This paragraph covers one T cell receptor beta chain sequence. This sample is drawn from a study of breast tumors, draining lymph nodes, adjacent tissues. Breast cancer patients provided tissue from their axillary draining lymph nodes. The CDR3 spans 16 residues. The ends lost 1 base at V and 4 bases at J; junction bases unmatched: 8. Germline V gene sequence: CDR1 MDHEN, CDR2 SYDVKM. TCRdb reprocessed the multiplex PCR reads via MiXCR and lists one record per CDR3 protein. The data contain 150,000 to 200,000 distinct CDR3 sequences, about 33% of them singletons. The V gene is TRBV28, the J gene TRBJ2-5; 8 bases agree with TRBD2. This TCR was recovered from a female donor with breast cancer. Some clones in this sample may be carry-over from other donors' samples. What was sequenced was axillary lymph node tissue. CDR3 sequence reads: CASSLFPGGPGETQYF. Written as DNA, the CDR3 is TGTGCCAGCAGTTTATTTCCGGGGGGGCCGGGAGAGACCCAGTACTTC.